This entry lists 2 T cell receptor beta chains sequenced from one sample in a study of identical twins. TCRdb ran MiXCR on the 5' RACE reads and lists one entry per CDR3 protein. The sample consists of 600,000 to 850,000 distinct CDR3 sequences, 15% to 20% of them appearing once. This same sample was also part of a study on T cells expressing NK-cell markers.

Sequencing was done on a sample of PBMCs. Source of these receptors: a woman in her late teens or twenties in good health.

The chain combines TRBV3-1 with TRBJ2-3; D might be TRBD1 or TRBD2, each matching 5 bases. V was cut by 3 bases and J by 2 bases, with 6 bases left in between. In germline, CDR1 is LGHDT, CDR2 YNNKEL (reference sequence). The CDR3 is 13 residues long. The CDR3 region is CASSQGDTDTQYF. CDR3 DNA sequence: TGTGCCAGCAGCCAGGGGGACACAGATACGCAGTATTTT.

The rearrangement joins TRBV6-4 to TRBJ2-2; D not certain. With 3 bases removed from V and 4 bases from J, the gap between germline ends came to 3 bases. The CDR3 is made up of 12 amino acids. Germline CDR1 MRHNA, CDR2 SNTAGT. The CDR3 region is CASSDLTGELFF. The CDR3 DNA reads TGTGCCAGCAGTGATCTCACCGGGGAGCTGTTTTTT.